This is a list of T cell receptor beta chains from one sample in a study of beta chain features in type 1 diabetes. Produced via immunoSEQ multiplex PCR; TCRdb's table is partial and in-frame only. The repertoire holds 450,000 or so clones, with 10% to 12% as singletons. The sequenced sample consisted of naive CD4+ T cells from blood. The receptors originated from a woman between 18 and 29 years old in good health. Each CDR3 is given with its conserved first and last residue. The D gene is left open where the match is weak. Not every row has a clone size; where given, it reads once, few, many or a size class.

j_gene	d_gene	v_gene	abundance	CDR3nt	CDR3aa
TRBJ1-2	.	TRBV5-4	few	TGTGCCAGCAGCTTTGTAGCCGCCTATGGCTACACCTTC	CASSFVAAYGYTF
TRBJ2-1	.	TRBV9	.	TGTGCCAGCAGCGTAAAACTGAAGGTTATCGCCTACAATGAGCAGTTCTTC	CASSVKLKVIAYNEQFF
TRBJ2-5	TRBD1	TRBV9	.	TGTGCCAGCAGCACCGGGACAGGGTCTCACGGTTCTCGTGAGACCCAGTACTTC	CASSTGTGSHGSRETQYF
TRBJ1-2	.	TRBV7-9	few	TGTGCCAGCAGCTTGGGCCAGAACTATGGCTACACCTTC	CASSLGQNYGYTF
TRBJ1-2	TRBD1	TRBV29-1	many	TGCAGCTCCCGGACAGGGAACGGCTACACCTTC	CSSRTGNGYTF
TRBJ2-2	.	TRBV5-1	.	TGCGCCAGCAGCAACCAGGGCGCCGGGGAGCTGTTTTTT	CASSNQGAGELFF
TRBJ2-5	.	TRBV9	.	TGTGCCAGCAGCGCCCGGGACAGCCCGGGAGGAGAGACCCAGTACTTC	CASSARDSPGGETQYF
TRBJ2-6	.	TRBV7-6	.	TGTGCCGCCCGATCTGGGGCCAACGTCCTGACTTTC	CAARSGANVLTF
TRBJ1-6	.	TRBV5-1	.	TGCGCCAGCAGCTTGGGGGTTGACAATTCACCCCTCCACTTT	CASSLGVDNSPLHF
TRBJ2-1	.	TRBV4-1	few	TGCGCCAGCAGCCAGAGGGACATAGGGGTCAATGAGCAGTTCTTC	CASSQRDIGVNEQFF
TRBJ2-3	.	TRBV4-1	few	TGCGCCAGCAGCCACCGAATGACAAGCCCAGATACGCAGTATTTT	CASSHRMTSPDTQYF
TRBJ1-2	TRBD1	TRBV7-2	few	TGTGCCAGCAGCCCGGGGACAGGGGGTAACTATGGCTACACCTTC	CASSPGTGGNYGYTF
TRBJ1-3	.	TRBV20-1	.	TGCAGTGCCCAGCGCGCGGACACCATATATTTT	CSAQRADTIYF
TRBJ2-7	.	TRBV5-6	few	TGTGCCAGCAGCCCAGGACGGTACTCCTACGAGCAGTACTTC	CASSPGRYSYEQYF
TRBJ1-1	.	TRBV30	.	TGTGCCTGGATAAGATGGGACACTGAAGCTTTCTTT	CAWIRWDTEAFF
TRBJ2-3	TRBD1	TRBV5-4	few	TGTGCCAGCGCGTTAATGGGACAGGGAGTAGATACGCAGTATTTT	CASALMGQGVDTQYF
TRBJ2-5	.	TRBV4-1	.	TGCGCCAGCAGCCAAGATGGTCGGTTTCCAGAGACCCAGTACTTC	CASSQDGRFPETQYF
TRBJ2-3	.	TRBV7-2	few	TGTGCCAGCAGCTTAGAGGCCACAGATACGCAGTATTTT	CASSLEATDTQYF
TRBJ1-2	.	TRBV15	few	TGTGCCACCAGCAGAGACCAAGGCCCCGAAGGCTACACCTTC	CATSRDQGPEGYTF
TRBJ1-1	TRBD1	TRBV4-3	few	TGCGCCAGCAGCCACCCCAGGGGGCTGAACACTGAAGCTTTCTTT	CASSHPRGLNTEAFF
TRBJ1-5	.	TRBV7-9	.	TGTGCCAGCAGCTTAGGTTTGCCAGGCCATCAGCCCCAGCATTTT	CASSLGLPGHQPQHF
TRBJ2-7	TRBD1	TRBV10-3	.	TGTGCCACAGGGACAGGGGGGATATACTACGAGCAGTACTTC	CATGTGGIYYEQYF
TRBJ2-5	.	TRBV2	few	TGTGCCAGCAGCCCCCAAGAGACCCAGTACTTC	CASSPQETQYF
TRBJ1-6	.	TRBV4-3	few	TGCGCCAGCAGCCACAGGGGACACTCACCCCTCCACTTT	CASSHRGHSPLHF
TRBJ1-6	.	TRBV7-2	few	TGTGCCAGCAGCTTAGCGTGGCTGGATTCACCCCTCCACTTT	CASSLAWLDSPLHF
TRBJ2-2	.	TRBV2	.	TGTGCCAGCAACCGACGACGGGGTGACACCGGGGAGCTGTTTTTT	CASNRRRGDTGELFF
TRBJ1-4	.	TRBV29-1	.	TGCAGCGTTGGGGACGGCGGACGAGGAGGAAAACTGTTTTTT	CSVGDGGRGGKLFF
TRBJ2-7	TRBD2	TRBV7-6	.	TGTGCCAGCACCACAGGAGGGTACGGACTAGCGGGGAAGGGGAACGAGCAGTACTTC	CASTTGGYGLAGKGNEQYF
TRBJ2-4	.	TRBV13	.	TGTGCCAGCTCCCGCGCAGGAGGGGAAAACATTCAGTACTTC	CASSRAGGENIQYF
TRBJ2-1	.	TRBV7-9	few	TGTGCCAGCAGCTTATCGATGGGAGCCTACAATGAGCAGTTCTTC	CASSLSMGAYNEQFF
TRBJ1-2	.	TRBV5-6	few	TGTGCCAGCAGCTTTTTTCGTAGACGGAGAGCTAACTATGGCTACACCTTC	CASSFFRRRRANYGYTF
TRBJ2-3	TRBD1	TRBV7-9	.	TGTGCCATGGGACAGGGAACAGATACGCAGTATTTT	CAMGQGTDTQYF
TRBJ1-1	.	TRBV5-1	few	TGCGCCAGCAGCTTTACCGTTGAGGTCACTGAAGCTTTCTTT	CASSFTVEVTEAFF
TRBJ2-3	TRBD2	TRBV2	.	TGTGCCAGCAGTCGGGAAGCGGGGGCTAGCACAGATACGCAGTATTTT	CASSREAGASTDTQYF
TRBJ1-6	TRBD1	TRBV28	.	TGTGCCAGCACCGACAGGGTGGATTCACCCCTCCACTTT	CASTDRVDSPLHF
TRBJ2-3	.	TRBV29-1	.	TGCAGCTCGGGAGATACGCAGTATTTT	CSSGDTQYF
TRBJ1-2	TRBD1	TRBV7-9	.	TGTGCCAGCAGCGTCGGACAGGGCTATGGCTACACCTTC	CASSVGQGYGYTF
TRBJ2-3	.	TRBV28	.	TGTGCCAGCAGCCAGATAGTCACCACAGATACGCAGTATTTT	CASSQIVTTDTQYF
TRBJ1-2	.	TRBV10-3	few	TGTGCCATCAGTGAGCAGGGTAGCTATGGCTACACCTTC	CAISEQGSYGYTF
TRBJ2-2	.	TRBV19	.	TGTGCCAGTAGTATAGCCCCAGGGAACACCGGGGAGCTGTTTTTT	CASSIAPGNTGELFF
TRBJ2-4	.	TRBV29-1	.	TGCAGCGAGGCTTCTTTATGTGGAGCCAAAAACATTCAGTACTTC	CSEASLCGAKNIQYF
TRBJ2-1	.	TRBV7-6	.	TGTGCCAGCAGCTTAGCATGGGGGGTATCCTACAATGAGCAGTTCTTC	CASSLAWGVSYNEQFF
TRBJ2-3	.	TRBV7-9	few	TGTGCCAGCAGCTTAGGCCCTAGCGCACGCACAGATACGCAGTATTTT	CASSLGPSARTDTQYF
TRBJ1-1	.	TRBV7-9	.	TGTGCCAGCAGCTTAAGCGGGGGGAACCCTGAAGCTTTCTTT	CASSLSGGNPEAFF
TRBJ2-3	.	TRBV18	.	TGTGCCAGCTCACCTCGCCCGGTGGCGCCCGGGGGCACAGATACGCAGTATTTT	CASSPRPVAPGGTDTQYF
TRBJ2-5	TRBD1	TRBV4-1	few	TGCGCCAGCAGCCGACGGACAGGGGAGAAGACCCAGTACTTC	CASSRRTGEKTQYF
TRBJ2-3	TRBD2	TRBV4-3	.	TGCGCCAGCAGCAGATCAAGCGGGAGAGTGGATACGCAGTATTTT	CASSRSSGRVDTQYF
TRBJ2-1	.	TRBV18	few	TGTGCCAGCTCACCCGGCGGGGCCGGTGAGCAGTTCTTC	CASSPGGAGEQFF